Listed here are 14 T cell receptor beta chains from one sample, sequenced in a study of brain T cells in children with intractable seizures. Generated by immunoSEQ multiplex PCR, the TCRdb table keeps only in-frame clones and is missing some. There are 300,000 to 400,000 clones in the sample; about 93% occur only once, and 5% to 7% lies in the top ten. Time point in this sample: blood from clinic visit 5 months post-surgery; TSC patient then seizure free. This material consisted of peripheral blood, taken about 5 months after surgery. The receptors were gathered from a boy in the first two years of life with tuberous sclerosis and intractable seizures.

Here the CDR3 DNA reads TGTGCCAGCTCACCACTAGCGGAGAGCTCCTACGAGCAGTACTTC. Amino acid sequence: CASSPLAESSYEQYF. The chain uses TRBV18 and TRBJ2-7, with a tentative D call TRBD2 (6 bases). V shed 1 base and J shed 0 bases, with 10 bases lying between them. The germline gives CDR1 KGHSH, CDR2 LQKENI. This CDR3 is built from 15 residues.

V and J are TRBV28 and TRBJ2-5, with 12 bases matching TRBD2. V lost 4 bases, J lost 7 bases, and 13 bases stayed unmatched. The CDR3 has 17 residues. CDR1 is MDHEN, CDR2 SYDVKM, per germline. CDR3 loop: CASSSQFLAGGPGTQYF. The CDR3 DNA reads TGTGCCAGCAGTTCACAGTTCCTAGCGGGGGGGCCCGGGACCCAGTACTTC.

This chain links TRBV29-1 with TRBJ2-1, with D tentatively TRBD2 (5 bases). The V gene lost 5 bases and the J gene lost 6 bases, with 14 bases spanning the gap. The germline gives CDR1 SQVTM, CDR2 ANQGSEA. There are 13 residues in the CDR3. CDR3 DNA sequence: TGCAGCGTTCCGTCTCTAGCTCGCAATGAGCAGTTCTTC. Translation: CSVPSLARNEQFF.

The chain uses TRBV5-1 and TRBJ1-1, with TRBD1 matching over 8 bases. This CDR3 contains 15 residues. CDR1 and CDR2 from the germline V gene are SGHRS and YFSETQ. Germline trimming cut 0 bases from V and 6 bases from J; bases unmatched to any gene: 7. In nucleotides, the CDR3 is TGCGCCAGCAGCTTGGAGAGACAGGGGATCCCTGAAGCTTTCTTT. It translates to CASSLERQGIPEAFF.

CDR3 sequence (DNA): TGTGCCAGCAGAGCCGGGTCCTACGCAGGCTACGAGCAGTACTTC. Translation: CASRAGSYAGYEQYF. This chain links TRBV6-5 with TRBJ2-7; D gene uncertain. Germline V lookup: CDR1 MNHEY, CDR2 SVGAGI. This CDR3 is 15 amino acids long. Deletions cut 6 bases from V and 3 bases from J, with 18 bases between.

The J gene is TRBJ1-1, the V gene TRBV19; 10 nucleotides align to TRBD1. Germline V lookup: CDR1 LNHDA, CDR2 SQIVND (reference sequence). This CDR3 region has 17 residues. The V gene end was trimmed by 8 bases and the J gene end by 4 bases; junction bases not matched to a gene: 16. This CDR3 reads CASSPTTGGYSGTEAFF. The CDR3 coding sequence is TGTGCCAGTTCCCCCACGACAGGGGGCTATAGTGGCACTGAAGCTTTCTTT.

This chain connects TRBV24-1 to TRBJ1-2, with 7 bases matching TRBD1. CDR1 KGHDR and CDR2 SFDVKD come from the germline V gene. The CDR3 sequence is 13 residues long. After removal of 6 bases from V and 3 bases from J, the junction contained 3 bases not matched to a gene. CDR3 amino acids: CATSSQGDYGYTF. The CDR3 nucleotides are TGTGCCACCAGTTCGCAGGGGGACTATGGCTACACCTTC.

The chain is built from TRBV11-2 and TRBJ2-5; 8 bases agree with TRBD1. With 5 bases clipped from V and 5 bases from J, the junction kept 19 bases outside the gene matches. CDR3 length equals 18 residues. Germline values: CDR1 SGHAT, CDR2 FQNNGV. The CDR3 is CASSLGGIGRGLRETQYF. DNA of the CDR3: TGTGCCAGCAGCCTAGGGGGAATAGGCAGGGGGCTAAGGGAGACCCAGTACTTC.

CDR3 amino acids: CASSSTVYGYTF. In DNA form, the CDR3 reads TGTGCCAGCAGCTCGACGGTTTATGGCTACACCTTC. V usage is TRBV11-2 and J usage is TRBJ1-2, with no clear D. Germline loops: CDR1 SGHAT, CDR2 FQNNGV. The CDR3 is 12 amino acids. V gave up 4 bases and J gave up 5 bases, with 8 bases separating them.

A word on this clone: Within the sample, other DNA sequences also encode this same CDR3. The CDR3 reads CASSSSSYEQYF. The CDR3, as DNA: TGTGCCAGCAGCTCTTCCTCCTACGAGCAGTACTTC. This chain uses TRBV7-2 with TRBJ2-7; D remains ambiguous. Trimming cost V 4 bases and J 0 bases, with 4 bases left between them. This CDR3 comprises 12 residues. Germline CDR1 reads SGHTA; CDR2 reads FQGNSA.

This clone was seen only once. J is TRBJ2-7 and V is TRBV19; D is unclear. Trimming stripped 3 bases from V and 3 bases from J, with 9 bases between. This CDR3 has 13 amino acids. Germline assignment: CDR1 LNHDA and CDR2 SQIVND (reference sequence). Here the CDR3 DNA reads TGTGCCAGTAGTATCGCCCAGAACTACGAGCAGTACTTC. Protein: CASSIAQNYEQYF.

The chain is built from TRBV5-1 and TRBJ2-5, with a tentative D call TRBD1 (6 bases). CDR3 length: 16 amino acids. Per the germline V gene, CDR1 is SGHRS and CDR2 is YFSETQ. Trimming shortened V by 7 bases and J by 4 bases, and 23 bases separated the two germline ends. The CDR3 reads CASGTNPQGEAETQYF. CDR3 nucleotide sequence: TGCGCCAGCGGTACCAATCCACAGGGTGAAGCAGAGACCCAGTACTTC.

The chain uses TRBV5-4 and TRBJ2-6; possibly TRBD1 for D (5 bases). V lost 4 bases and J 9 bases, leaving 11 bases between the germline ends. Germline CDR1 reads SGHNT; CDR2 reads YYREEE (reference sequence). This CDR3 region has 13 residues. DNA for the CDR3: TGTGCCAGCAGCCCTGGACAAGGCAACGTCCTGACTTTC. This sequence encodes CASSPGQGNVLTF.

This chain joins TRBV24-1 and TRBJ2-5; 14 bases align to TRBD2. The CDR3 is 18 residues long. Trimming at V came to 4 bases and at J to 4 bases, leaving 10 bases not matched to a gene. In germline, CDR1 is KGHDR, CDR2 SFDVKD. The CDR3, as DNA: TGTGCCACCAGTGACTCCTCGACTAGCGGGAGGGCCAGAGAGACCCAGTACTTC. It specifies CATSDSSTSGRARETQYF.